This T cell receptor (beta chain) originates from a study of response to subunit inactivated influenza vaccine. The study's findings and limits: The authors offered the suggestion that each seasonal influenza vaccination recruits few new T cells.

TCRdb re-analysed the RT-PCR reads in MiXCR, keeping a single row per CDR3 protein. The sample lists roughly 700,000 distinct CDR3 sequences, about 15% occurring once. This CDR3 contains 13 residues. Per germline, CDR1 LGHDT and CDR2 YNNKEL (reference sequence). Germline trimming cut 1 base from V and 13 bases from J; bases unmatched to any gene: 7. This clonotype occurred a few times. Antigen specificity is unknown. This specimen consisted of PBMCs from blood, obtained 14 to 15 days before vaccination. The chain joins TRBV3-1 to TRBJ2-1; 7 nucleotides agree with TRBD2. This clonotype originated in a man aged 50 or older who received an inactivated influenza vaccine. The chain's CDR3 is CASSQGGGLVQFF. The CDR3 DNA is TGTGCCAGCAGCCAAGGGGGGGGGTTGGTTCAGTTCTTC.